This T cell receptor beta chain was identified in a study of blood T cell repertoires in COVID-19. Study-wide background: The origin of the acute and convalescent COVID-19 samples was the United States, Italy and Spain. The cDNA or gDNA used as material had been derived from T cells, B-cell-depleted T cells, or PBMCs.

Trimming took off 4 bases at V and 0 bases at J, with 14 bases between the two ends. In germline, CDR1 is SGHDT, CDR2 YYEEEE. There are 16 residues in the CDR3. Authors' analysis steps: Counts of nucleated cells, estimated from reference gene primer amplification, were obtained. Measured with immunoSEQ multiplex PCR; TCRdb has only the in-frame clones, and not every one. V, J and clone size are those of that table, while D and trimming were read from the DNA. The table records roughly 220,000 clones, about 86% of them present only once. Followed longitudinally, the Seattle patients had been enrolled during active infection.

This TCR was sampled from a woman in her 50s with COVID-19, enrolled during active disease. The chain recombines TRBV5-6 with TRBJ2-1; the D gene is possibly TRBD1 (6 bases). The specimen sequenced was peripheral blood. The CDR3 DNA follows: TGTGCCAGCAGCGCCGGACAGTTCAGCTCCTACAATGAGCAGTTCTTC. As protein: CASSAGQFSSYNEQFF.